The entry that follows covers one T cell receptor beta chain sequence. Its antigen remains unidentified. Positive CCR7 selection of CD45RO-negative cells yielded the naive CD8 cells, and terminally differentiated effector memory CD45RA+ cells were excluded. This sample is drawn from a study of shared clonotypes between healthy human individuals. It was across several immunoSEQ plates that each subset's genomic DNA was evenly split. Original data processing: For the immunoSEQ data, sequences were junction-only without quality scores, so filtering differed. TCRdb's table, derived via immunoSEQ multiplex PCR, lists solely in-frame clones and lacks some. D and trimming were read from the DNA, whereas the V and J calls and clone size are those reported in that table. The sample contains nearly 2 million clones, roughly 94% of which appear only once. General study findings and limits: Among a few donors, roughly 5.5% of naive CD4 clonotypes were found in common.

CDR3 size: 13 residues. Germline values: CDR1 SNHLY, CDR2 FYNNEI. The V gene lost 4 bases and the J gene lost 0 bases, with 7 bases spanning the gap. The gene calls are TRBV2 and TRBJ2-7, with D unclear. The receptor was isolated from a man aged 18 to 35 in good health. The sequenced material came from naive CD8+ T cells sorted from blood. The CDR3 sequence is CASSGYPSYEQYF. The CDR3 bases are TGTGCCAGCAGTGGCTACCCCTCCTACGAGCAGTACTTC.